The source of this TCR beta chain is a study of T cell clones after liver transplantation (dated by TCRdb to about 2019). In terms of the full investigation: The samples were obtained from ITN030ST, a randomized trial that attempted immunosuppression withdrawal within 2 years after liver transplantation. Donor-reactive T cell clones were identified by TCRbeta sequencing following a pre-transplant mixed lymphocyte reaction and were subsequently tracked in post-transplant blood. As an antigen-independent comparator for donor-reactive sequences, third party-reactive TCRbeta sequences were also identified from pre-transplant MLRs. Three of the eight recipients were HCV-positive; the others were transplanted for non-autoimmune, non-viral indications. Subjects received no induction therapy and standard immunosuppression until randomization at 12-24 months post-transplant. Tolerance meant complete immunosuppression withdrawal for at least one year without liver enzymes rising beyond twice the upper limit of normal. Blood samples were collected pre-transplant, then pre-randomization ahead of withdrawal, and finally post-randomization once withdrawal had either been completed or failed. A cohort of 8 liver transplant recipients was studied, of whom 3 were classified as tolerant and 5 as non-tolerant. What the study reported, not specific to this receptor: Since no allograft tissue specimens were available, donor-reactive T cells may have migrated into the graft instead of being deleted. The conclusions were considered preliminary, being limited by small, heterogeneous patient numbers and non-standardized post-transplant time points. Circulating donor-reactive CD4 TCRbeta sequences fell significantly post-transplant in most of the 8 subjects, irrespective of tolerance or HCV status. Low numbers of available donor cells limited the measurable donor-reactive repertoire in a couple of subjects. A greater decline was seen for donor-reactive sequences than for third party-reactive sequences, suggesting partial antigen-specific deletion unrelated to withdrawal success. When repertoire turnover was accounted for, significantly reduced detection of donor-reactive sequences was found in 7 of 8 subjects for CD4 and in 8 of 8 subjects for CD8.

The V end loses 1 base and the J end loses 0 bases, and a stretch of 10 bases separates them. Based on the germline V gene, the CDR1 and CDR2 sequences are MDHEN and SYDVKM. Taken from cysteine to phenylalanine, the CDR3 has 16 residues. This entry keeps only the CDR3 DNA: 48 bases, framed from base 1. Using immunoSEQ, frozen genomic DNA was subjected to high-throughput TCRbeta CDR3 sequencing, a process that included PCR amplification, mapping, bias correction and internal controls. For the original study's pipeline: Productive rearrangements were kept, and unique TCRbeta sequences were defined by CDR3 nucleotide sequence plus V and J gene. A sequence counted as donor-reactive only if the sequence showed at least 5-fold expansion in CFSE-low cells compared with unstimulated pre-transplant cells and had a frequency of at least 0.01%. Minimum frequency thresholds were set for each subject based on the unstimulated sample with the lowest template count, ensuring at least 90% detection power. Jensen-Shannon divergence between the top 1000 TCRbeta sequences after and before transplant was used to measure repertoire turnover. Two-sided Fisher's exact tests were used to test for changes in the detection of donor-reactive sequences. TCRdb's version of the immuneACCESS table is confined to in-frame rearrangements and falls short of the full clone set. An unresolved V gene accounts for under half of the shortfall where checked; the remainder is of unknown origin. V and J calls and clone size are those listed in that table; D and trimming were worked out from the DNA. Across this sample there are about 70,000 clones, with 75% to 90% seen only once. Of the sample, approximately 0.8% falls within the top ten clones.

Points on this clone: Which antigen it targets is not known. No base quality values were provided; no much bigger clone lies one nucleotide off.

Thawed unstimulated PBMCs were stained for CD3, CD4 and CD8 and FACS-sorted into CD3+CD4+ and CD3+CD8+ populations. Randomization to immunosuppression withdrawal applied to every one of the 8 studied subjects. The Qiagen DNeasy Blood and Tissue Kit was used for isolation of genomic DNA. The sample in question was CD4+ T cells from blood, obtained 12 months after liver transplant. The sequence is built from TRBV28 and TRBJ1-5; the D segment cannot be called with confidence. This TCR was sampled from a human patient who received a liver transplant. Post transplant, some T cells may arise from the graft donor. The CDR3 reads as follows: CASSLLQTYSNQPQHF. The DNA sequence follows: TGTGCCAGCAGTTTATTGCAGACCTATAGCAATCAGCCCCAGCATTTT.